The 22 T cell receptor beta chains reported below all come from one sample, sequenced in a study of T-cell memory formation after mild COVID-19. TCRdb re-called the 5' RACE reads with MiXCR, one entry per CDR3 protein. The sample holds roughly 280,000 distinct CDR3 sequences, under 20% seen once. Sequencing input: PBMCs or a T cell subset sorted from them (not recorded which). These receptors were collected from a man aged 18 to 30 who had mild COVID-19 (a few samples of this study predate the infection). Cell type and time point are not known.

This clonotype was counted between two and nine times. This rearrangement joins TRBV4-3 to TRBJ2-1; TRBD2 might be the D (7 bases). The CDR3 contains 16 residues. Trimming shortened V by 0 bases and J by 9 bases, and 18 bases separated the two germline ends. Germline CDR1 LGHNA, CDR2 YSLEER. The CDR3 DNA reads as TGCGCCAGCAGCCAAGATTCTGACAGGCCGGGAGGTGAGCAGTTCTTC. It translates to CASSQDSDRPGGEQFF.

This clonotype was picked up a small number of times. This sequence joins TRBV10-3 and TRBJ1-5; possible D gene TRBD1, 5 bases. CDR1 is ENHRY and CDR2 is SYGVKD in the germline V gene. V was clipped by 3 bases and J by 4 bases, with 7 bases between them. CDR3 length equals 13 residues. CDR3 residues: CAISDRENQPQHF. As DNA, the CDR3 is TGTGCCATCAGTGACAGGGAAAATCAGCCCCAGCATTTT.

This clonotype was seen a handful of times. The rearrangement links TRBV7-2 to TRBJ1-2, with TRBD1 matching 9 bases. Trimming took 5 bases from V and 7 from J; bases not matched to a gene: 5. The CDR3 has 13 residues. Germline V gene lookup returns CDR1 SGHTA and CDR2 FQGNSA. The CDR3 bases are TGTGCCAGCAGCGTCCAGGACAGGGGTGGCTACACCTTC. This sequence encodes CASSVQDRGGYTF. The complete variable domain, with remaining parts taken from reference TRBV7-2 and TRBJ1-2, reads GAGVSQSPSNKVTEKGKDVELRCDPISGHTALYWYRQSLGQGLEFLIYFQGNSAPDKSGLPSDRFSAERTGGSVSTLTIQRTQQEDSAVYLCASSVQDRGGYTFGSGTRLTVV.

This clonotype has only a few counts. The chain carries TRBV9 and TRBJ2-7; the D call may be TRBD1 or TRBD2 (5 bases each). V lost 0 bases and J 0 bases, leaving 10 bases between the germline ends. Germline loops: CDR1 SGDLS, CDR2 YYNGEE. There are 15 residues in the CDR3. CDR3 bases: TGTGCCAGCAGCGTAGGGGCAGGGAGCTCCTACGAGCAGTACTTC. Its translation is CASSVGAGSSYEQYF.

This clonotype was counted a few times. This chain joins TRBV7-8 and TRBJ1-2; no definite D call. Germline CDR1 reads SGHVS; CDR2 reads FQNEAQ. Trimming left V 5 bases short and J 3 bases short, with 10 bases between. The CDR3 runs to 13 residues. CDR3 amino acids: CASSPRWDYGYTF. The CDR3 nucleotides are TGTGCCAGCAGCCCCCGTTGGGACTATGGCTACACCTTC. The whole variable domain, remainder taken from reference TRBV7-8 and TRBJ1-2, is GAGVSQSPRYKVAKRGQDVALRCDPISGHVSLFWYQQALGQGPEFLTYFQNEAQLDKSGLPSDRFFAERPEGSVSTLKIQRTQQEDSAVYLCASSPRWDYGYTFGSGTRLTVV.

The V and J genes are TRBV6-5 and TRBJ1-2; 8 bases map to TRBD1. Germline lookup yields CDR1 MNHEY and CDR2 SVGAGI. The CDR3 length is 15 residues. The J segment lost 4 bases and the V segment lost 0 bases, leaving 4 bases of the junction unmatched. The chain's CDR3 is CASSYSTGVVYGYTF. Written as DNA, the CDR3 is TGTGCCAGCAGTTACTCGACAGGGGTTGTCTATGGCTACACCTTC.

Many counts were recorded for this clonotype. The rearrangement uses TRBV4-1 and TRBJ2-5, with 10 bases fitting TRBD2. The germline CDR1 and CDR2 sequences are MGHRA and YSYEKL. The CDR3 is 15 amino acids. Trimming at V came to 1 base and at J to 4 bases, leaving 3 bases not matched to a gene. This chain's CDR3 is CASSQGTSGGETQYF. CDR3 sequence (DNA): TGCGCCAGCAGCCAAGGGACTAGCGGAGGAGAGACCCAGTACTTC.

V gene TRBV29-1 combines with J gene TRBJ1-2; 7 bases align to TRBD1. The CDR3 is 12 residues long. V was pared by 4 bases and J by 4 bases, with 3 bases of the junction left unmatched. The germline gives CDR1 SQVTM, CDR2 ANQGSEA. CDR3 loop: CSVVEGAYGYTF. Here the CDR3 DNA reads TGCAGCGTTGTGGAGGGGGCCTATGGCTACACCTTC.

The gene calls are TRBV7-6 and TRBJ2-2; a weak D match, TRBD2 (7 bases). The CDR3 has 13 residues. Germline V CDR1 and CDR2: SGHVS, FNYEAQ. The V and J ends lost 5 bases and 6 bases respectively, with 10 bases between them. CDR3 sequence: CASSGGGSGELFF. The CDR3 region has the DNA TGTGCCAGCAGCGGGGGGGGCTCCGGGGAGCTGTTTTTT.

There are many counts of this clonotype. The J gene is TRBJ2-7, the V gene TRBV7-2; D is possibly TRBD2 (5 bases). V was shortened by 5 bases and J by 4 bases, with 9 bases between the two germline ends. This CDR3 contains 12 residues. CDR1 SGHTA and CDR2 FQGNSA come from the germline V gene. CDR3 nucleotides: TGTGCCAGCAGCCGAGAGGGATACGAGCAGTACTTC. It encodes CASSREGYEQYF.

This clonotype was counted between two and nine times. CDR3 sequence: CASSPTSGEAFF. CDR3 DNA sequence: TGTGCCAGCAGCCCAACCTCGGGTGAAGCTTTCTTT. This rearrangement joins TRBV7-9 to TRBJ1-1; D not certain. Deletions cut 5 bases from V and 7 bases from J, with 11 bases between. Germline-derived CDR1 and CDR2 are SEHNR and FQNEAQ (reference sequence). This CDR3 contains 12 residues.

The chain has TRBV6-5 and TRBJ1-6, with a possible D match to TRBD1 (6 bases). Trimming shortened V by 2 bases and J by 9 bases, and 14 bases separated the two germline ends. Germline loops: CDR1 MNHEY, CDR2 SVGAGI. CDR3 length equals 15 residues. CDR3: CASSYSQGPSSPLHF. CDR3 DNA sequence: TGTGCCAGCAGTTACAGCCAGGGGCCAAGTTCACCCCTCCACTTT.

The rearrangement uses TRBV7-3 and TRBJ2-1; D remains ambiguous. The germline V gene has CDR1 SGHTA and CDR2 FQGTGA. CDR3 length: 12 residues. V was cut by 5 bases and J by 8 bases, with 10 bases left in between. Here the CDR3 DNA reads TGTGCCAGCAGCCCAGCAGGCCATGAGCAGTTCTTC. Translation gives CASSPAGHEQFF.

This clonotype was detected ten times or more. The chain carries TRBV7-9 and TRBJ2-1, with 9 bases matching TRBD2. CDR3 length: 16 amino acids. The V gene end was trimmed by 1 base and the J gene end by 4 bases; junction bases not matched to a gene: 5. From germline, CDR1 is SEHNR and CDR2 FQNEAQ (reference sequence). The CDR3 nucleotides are TGTGCCAGCAGCTTAGTAATAGCGGGGGTGTACAATGAGCAGTTCTTC. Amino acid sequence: CASSLVIAGVYNEQFF.

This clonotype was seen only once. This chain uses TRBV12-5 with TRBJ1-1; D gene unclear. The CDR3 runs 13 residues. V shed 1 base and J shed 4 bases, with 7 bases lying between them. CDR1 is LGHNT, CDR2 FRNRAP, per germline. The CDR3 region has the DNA TGTGCTAGTGGTTTGGAGCGTCTCACTGAAGCTTTCTTT. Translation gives CASGLERLTEAFF.

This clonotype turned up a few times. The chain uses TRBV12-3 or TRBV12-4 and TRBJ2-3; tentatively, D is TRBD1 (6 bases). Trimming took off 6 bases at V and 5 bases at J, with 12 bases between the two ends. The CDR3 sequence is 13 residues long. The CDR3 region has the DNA TGTGCCAGCAGACGGAAACAGGGAGATACGCAGTATTTT. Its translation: CASRRKQGDTQYF.

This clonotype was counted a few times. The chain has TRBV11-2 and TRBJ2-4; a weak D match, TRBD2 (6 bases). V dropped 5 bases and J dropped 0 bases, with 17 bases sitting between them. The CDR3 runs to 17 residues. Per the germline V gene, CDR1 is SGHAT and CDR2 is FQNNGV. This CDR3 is CASSPAAGRLAKNIQYF. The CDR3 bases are TGTGCCAGCAGCCCTGCTGCGGGGAGACTAGCCAAAAACATTCAGTACTTC.

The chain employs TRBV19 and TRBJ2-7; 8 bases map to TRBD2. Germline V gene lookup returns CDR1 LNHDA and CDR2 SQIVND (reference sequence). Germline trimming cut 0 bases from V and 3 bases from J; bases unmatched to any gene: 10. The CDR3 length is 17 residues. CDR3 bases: TGTGCCAGTAGTATAGATAGCGGGGCCTCGGAGGGCTACGAGCAGTACTTC. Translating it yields CASSIDSGASEGYEQYF.

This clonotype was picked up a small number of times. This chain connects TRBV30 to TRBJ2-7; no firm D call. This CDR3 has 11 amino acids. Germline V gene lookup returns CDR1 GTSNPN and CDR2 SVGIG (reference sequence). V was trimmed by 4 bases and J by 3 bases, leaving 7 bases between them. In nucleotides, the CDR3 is TGTGCCTGGATGTTCAGCTACGAGCAGTACTTC. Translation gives CAWMFSYEQYF.

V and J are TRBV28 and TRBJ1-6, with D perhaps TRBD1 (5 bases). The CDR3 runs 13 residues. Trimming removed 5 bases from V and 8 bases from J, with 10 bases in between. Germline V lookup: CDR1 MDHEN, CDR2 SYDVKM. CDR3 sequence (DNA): TGTGCCAGCAGTCCGAGGGGCTATTCACCCCTCCACTTT. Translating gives CASSPRGYSPLHF. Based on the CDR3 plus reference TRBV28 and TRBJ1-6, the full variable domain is DVKVTQSSRYLVKRTGEKVFLECVQDMDHENMFWYRQDPGLGLRLIYFSYDVKMKEKGDIPEGYSVSREKKERFSLILESASTNQTSMYLCASSPRGYSPLHFGNGTRLTVT.

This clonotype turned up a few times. CDR3 sequence reads: CASRNDREGLQYF. The DNA of the CDR3 is TGTGCCAGTAGGAACGACAGGGAAGGCCTTCAGTACTTC. The chain is built from TRBV19 and TRBJ2-4; TRBD1 aligns across 7 bases. Germline V gene sequence: CDR1 LNHDA, CDR2 SQIVND (reference sequence). The CDR3 totals 13 residues. The V gene end was trimmed by 6 bases and the J gene end by 11 bases; junction bases not matched to a gene: 10.

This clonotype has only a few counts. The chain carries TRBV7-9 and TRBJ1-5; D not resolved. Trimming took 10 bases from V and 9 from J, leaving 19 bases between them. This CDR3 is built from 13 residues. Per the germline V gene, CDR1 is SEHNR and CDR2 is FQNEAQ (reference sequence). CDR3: CANSSGSLAPQHF. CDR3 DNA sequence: TGTGCCAACTCGAGCGGCAGCCTAGCGCCCCAGCATTTT. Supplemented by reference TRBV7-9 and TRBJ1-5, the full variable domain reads DTGVSQNPRHKITKRGQNVTFRCDPISEHNRLYWYRQTLGQGPEFLTYFQNEAQLEKSRLLSDRFSAERPKGSFSTLEIQRTEQGDSAMYLCANSSGSLAPQHFGDGTRLSIL.